One and the same sample provided the 25 T cell receptor beta chains below, sequenced in a study of cytomegalovirus exposure and HLA in healthy donors. It was with 60 Vbeta and 13 Jbeta primers that the PCR ran. Sequenced by immunoSEQ multiplex PCR; TCRdb stores in-frame clones only, minus some. This sample has approximately 200,000 clones; approximately 85% occur once, and the top ten carry about 2%. Sequencing was carried out using PBMCs. Source of these receptors: a woman between 50 and 59 years old in good health and CMV-seronegative.

The chain employs TRBV30 and TRBJ1-2; D is ambiguous. The CDR3 extends over 16 amino acids. Looked up from germline, CDR1 is GTSNPN and CDR2 is SVGIG (reference sequence). Trimming took 3 bases from V and 3 from J, leaving 20 bases between them. CDR3 amino acids: CAWRGNVGGKDYGYTF. CDR3 sequence (DNA): TGTGCCTGGAGGGGAAACGTAGGAGGGAAAGACTATGGCTACACCTTC.

A word on this clone: Mismatch with germline at one junction end may stem from a read error. V is TRBV6-6 and J is TRBJ2-1, with TRBD1 matching over 8 bases. The length of the CDR3 is 15 residues. Looked up from germline, CDR1 is MNHNY and CDR2 is SVGAGI (reference sequence). The CDR3: CASSYWAGGYDEQFF. The DNA for the CDR3 is TGTGCCAGCAGTTACTGGGCAGGGGGCTACGATGAGCAGTTCTTC.

This clone was recorded only once. CDR3 nucleotides: TGTGCCAGCAGCTTTAGGAGAACGAACACTGAAGCTTTCTTT. Encoded protein: CASSFRRTNTEAFF. The rearrangement joins TRBV5-6 to TRBJ1-1; D is unresolved. The CDR3 has 14 amino acids. From germline, CDR1 is SGHDT and CDR2 YYEEEE. Trimming pared 2 bases from V and 1 base from J, leaving 9 bases between.

The V and J genes are TRBV4-1 and TRBJ1-6; weak D call: TRBD1 (5 bases). Between the trimmed V and J ends, which lost 3 bases and 8 bases, there was a span of 14 bases. The CDR3 sequence is 15 residues long. Germline CDR1 is MGHRA and CDR2 is YSYEKL. CDR3 sequence (DNA): TGCGCCAGCAGCCAGCCCGGGACTAAGGATTCACCCCTCCACTTT. Translation: CASSQPGTKDSPLHF.

This clone has more than one count but fewer than ten. This chain links TRBV30 with TRBJ1-1; TRBD1 is a possible D gene (6 bases). Germline V gene sequence: CDR1 GTSNPN, CDR2 SVGIG (reference sequence). Trimming took off 3 bases at V and 0 bases at J, with 8 bases between the two ends. The CDR3 runs to 13 residues. CDR3 DNA sequence: TGTGCCTGGAGGGGACACTTGAACACTGAAGCTTTCTTT. This codes for CAWRGHLNTEAFF.

This clone has only one observation. This rearrangement joins TRBV11-2 to TRBJ2-1, with TRBD2 matching 10 bases. The CDR3 runs 18 residues. Looked up from germline, CDR1 is SGHAT and CDR2 is FQNNGV. Germline trimming cut 1 base from V and 0 bases from J; bases unmatched to any gene: 6. In DNA, the CDR3 is TGTGCCAGCAGCTTAGGAGCGGGAGGGCCGAGCTCCTACAATGAGCAGTTCTTC. Amino acid sequence: CASSLGAGGPSSYNEQFF.

In this sample, this clone turned up once. V usage is TRBV5-6 and J usage is TRBJ2-7; 10 bases line up with TRBD2. Per germline, CDR1 SGHDT and CDR2 YYEEEE. The CDR3 sequence is 16 residues long. Trimming at V came to 0 bases and at J to 0 bases, leaving 3 bases not matched to a gene. CDR3 nucleotide sequence: TGTGCCAGCAGCTTGGGTTGGACTAGCGGCTCCTACGAGCAGTACTTC. This sequence encodes CASSLGWTSGSYEQYF.

This sequence joins TRBV9 and TRBJ2-3, with 9 bases that match TRBD2. The germline gives CDR1 SGDLS, CDR2 YYNGEE. The CDR3 has 16 amino acids. Unmatched junction bases numbered 7, after V lost 0 bases and J lost 5 bases. CDR3 region: CASSVGLAGIGDTQYF. The DNA of the CDR3 is TGTGCCAGCAGCGTAGGGCTAGCGGGAATTGGAGATACGCAGTATTTT.

The chain uses TRBV5-5 and TRBJ1-3, with D perhaps TRBD1 (6 bases). The CDR3 contains 15 residues. The germline V gene has CDR1 SGHKS and CDR2 YYEKEE (reference sequence). Trimming removed 1 base from V and 6 bases from J, with 14 bases in between. The CDR3 loop is CASSLMGAIQNTIYF. In DNA, the CDR3 is TGTGCCAGCAGCTTGATGGGGGCTATACAAAACACCATATATTTT.

Note on this clone: A junction end diverges from the germline sequence, so it may reflect a read error. The V and J genes are TRBV18 and TRBJ1-1; possibly TRBD1 for D (6 bases). CDR3 length: 11 amino acids. The germline CDR1 and CDR2 sequences are KGHSH and LQKENI. Here the CDR3 reads CASSPQNRDDF. The CDR3 nucleotides read TGTGCCAGCTCACCGCAAAACAGGGACGACTTT.

Only a few counts were recorded for this clone. The V gene is TRBV5-1, the J gene TRBJ1-2; D not resolved. From germline, CDR1 is SGHRS and CDR2 YFSETQ. This CDR3 is 15 amino acids long. V lost 0 bases and J 6 bases, leaving 15 bases between the germline ends. The CDR3 DNA follows: TGCGCCAGCAGCTTGGAAGGACCACTAGGAGATGGCTACACCTTC. Its protein product is CASSLEGPLGDGYTF.

This clone was found once. The rearrangement joins TRBV28 to TRBJ2-7; D might be TRBD1 (6 bases). V was cut by 2 bases and J by 0 bases, with 8 bases left in between. The CDR3 spans 14 residues. CDR1 MDHEN and CDR2 SYDVKM come from the germline V gene. CDR3 coding DNA: TGTGCCAGCAGTTTAAGGGGGATCTCCTACGAGCAGTACTTC. Protein: CASSLRGISYEQYF.

The chain couples TRBV19 to TRBJ2-3; D remains ambiguous. This CDR3 contains 15 residues. Germline loops: CDR1 LNHDA, CDR2 SQIVND (reference sequence). V was pared by 3 bases and J by 1 base, with 11 bases between. This CDR3 is CASSIGLVGTDTQYF. The CDR3 DNA follows: TGTGCCAGTAGTATCGGCCTAGTGGGCACAGATACGCAGTATTTT.

V usage is TRBV27 and J usage is TRBJ1-1; D remains ambiguous. With 5 bases removed from V and 5 bases from J, the gap between germline ends came to 24 bases. CDR1 is MNHEY, CDR2 SMNVEV, per germline (reference sequence). The CDR3 has 17 residues. The CDR3 sequence is CASSPSLDYVELTEAFF. Here the CDR3 DNA reads TGTGCCAGCAGTCCCTCCCTTGACTACGTGGAATTGACTGAAGCTTTCTTT.

The rearrangement joins TRBV2 to TRBJ1-2; 8 bases agree with TRBD1. CDR1 and CDR2 (germline): SNHLY, FYNNEI. V shed 1 base and J 0 bases; nucleotides not matched to a gene: 10. There are 18 residues in the CDR3. CDR3 in amino acids: CASSEDRTGFGSNYGYTF. As DNA, the CDR3 is TGTGCCAGCAGTGAAGACCGGACAGGGTTTGGGTCTAACTATGGCTACACCTTC.

In its sample, this clone was seen once. The rearrangement uses TRBV4-1 and TRBJ2-3; D is undetermined. Germline V gene data show CDR1 as MGHRA and CDR2 as YSYEKL. The CDR3 sequence is 16 residues long. The V end was cut by 4 bases, the J end by 0 bases, with 14 bases between. Here the CDR3 DNA reads TGCGCCAGCAGCCGCGCCGGTCAGCGAAGCACAGATACGCAGTATTTT. This codes for CASSRAGQRSTDTQYF.

The chain has TRBV14 and TRBJ2-5, with 10 bases lining up with TRBD2. CDR3 length: 18 residues. V was clipped by 1 base and J by 0 bases; unmatched bases: 8. Germline V gene sequence: CDR1 SGHDN, CDR2 FVKESK. The CDR3 region has the DNA TGTGCCAGCAGCCAAGGAGGACTAGCGGAAAGGTACCAAGAGACCCAGTACTTC. It is translated as CASSQGGLAERYQETQYF.

About this clone itself: One end of the junction varies from germline; a read error may be responsible. The chain has TRBV7-9 and TRBJ1-1; 7 nucleotides agree with TRBD1. The CDR3 is 12 amino acids. The germline gives CDR1 SEHNR, CDR2 FQNEAQ (reference sequence). CDR3 DNA: TGTTCCAGCAGCCACAGGGGAACTGAAGCTTTCTTT. Translated: CSSSHRGTEAFF.

The chain employs TRBV9 and TRBJ2-7; TRBD2 agrees at 12 bases. The CDR3 has 16 amino acids. V gave up 0 bases and J gave up 3 bases; unmatched junction bases: 4. CDR1 and CDR2 (germline): SGDLS, YYNGEE. CDR3 sequence reads: CASSVGGLAGIYEQYF. The CDR3 DNA reads TGTGCCAGCAGCGTAGGGGGACTAGCGGGTATCTACGAGCAGTACTTC. The whole variable domain, remainder taken from reference TRBV9 and TRBJ2-7, is DSGVTQTPKHLITATGQRVTLRCSPRSGDLSVYWYQQSLDQGLQFLIQYYNGEERAKGNILERFSAQQFPDLHSELNLSSLELGDSALYFCASSVGGLAGIYEQYFGPGTRLTVT.

This clone is a singleton in its sample. The chain joins TRBV7-2 to TRBJ1-1, with TRBD1 matching over 7 bases. The CDR3 consists of 12 residues. J lost 8 bases, V lost 5 bases, and 5 bases had no gene match. Germline assignment: CDR1 SGHTA and CDR2 FQGNSA. The DNA of the CDR3 is TGTGCCAGCAGCCGACAGGGTACAGAAGCTTTCTTT. Amino acids: CASSRQGTEAFF.

The chain joins TRBV30 to TRBJ1-2, with 12 bases that match TRBD1. V was clipped by 8 bases and J by 6 bases; unmatched bases: 10. The CDR3 covers 14 residues. CDR1 is GTSNPN, CDR2 SVGIG, per germline (reference sequence). The CDR3 DNA follows: TGTGCCGACGGGACAGGGGGCGCTGGGAATGGCTACACCTTC. Residues: CADGTGGAGNGYTF. The full variable domain, completed using reference TRBV30 and TRBJ1-2, is SQTIHQWPATLVQPVGSPLSLECTVEGTSNPNLYWYRQAAGRGLQLLFYSVGIGQISSEVPQNLSASRPQDRQFILSSKKLLLSDSGFYLCADGTGGAGNGYTFGSGTRLTVV.

The rearrangement links TRBV27 to TRBJ2-3, with TRBD2 matching over 8 bases. Losses at the gene ends were 4 bases for V and 6 bases for J; bases not matched to a gene: 15. Germline-derived CDR1 and CDR2 are MNHEY and SMNVEV (reference sequence). This CDR3 has 17 amino acids. CDR3 bases: TGTGCCAGCAGTTCCTTAAGCGGGAGTAGGGGAGGGGATACGCAGTATTTT. Amino acids: CASSSLSGSRGGDTQYF.

Written as DNA, the CDR3 is TGTGCCAGCAGTTTTTGGGGGACAGGGTACTACGAGCAGTACTTC. This sequence encodes CASSFWGTGYYEQYF. The gene calls are TRBV28 and TRBJ2-7, with TRBD1 matching over 9 bases. CDR3 size: 15 residues. CDR1 MDHEN and CDR2 SYDVKM come from the germline V gene. V lost 3 bases to trimming and J lost 3 bases; unmatched junction nucleotides: 6.

The chain uses TRBV15 and TRBJ2-7; 12 nucleotides match TRBD2. There are 19 residues in the CDR3. V lost 3 bases and J lost 0; bases outside the gene matches: 12. Germline V gene sequence: CDR1 LNHNV, CDR2 YYDKDF (reference sequence). This CDR3 reads CATSSPRGGLAGYSYEQYF. CDR3 DNA: TGTGCCACCAGCAGTCCCCGGGGGGGACTAGCGGGTTACTCCTACGAGCAGTACTTC.

This chain joins TRBV7-3 and TRBJ2-6; maybe TRBD1 (5 bases). CDR1 and CDR2 from the germline V gene are SGHTA and FQGTGA. V was shortened by 3 bases and J by 4 bases, with 10 bases between the two germline ends. The CDR3 sequence is 15 residues long. The CDR3 nucleotides read TGTGCCAGCAGCTTCACAGGATCAGGGGCCAACGTCCTGACTTTC. It translates to CASSFTGSGANVLTF.